This T cell receptor beta chain came from a study of graft-versus-host responses after intestinal transplantation. Study-wide findings and caveats: Subjects displaying graft-donor T cell macrochimerism possessed elevated graft-versus-host to host-versus-graft clonal ratios inside allografts.

Losses at the gene ends were 2 bases for V and 5 bases for J; bases not matched to a gene: 2. Germline V gives CDR1 SGDLS, CDR2 YYNGEE. The length of the CDR3 is 15 residues. About this clone itself: The antigen is unknown. The sample carries other DNA sequences with the same CDR3.

Clones were sequenced by immunoSEQ multiplex PCR, and TCRdb holds only the in-frame ones, with some missing. This table has about 130,000 clones, over 90% appearing once. The chain links TRBV9 to TRBJ2-5; 14 bases match TRBD2. The input for sequencing was unstimulated CD4+ T cells sorted from spleen or lymph node cells, taken before intestinal transplant. The sequence came from a human donor who received an intestinal transplant. The CDR3 reads CASSVGTSGSETQYF. DNA of the CDR3: TGTGCCAGCAGCGTTGGGACTAGCGGGAGTGAGACCCAGTACTTC.